This is a list of T cell receptor beta chains from one sample in a study of T cell responses to AZD1222 COVID-19 vaccine. TCRdb keeps only in-frame clones here, not all; method: immunoSEQ multiplex PCR. The sample holds 140,000 to 150,000 clones, 85% to 95% seen once. This material consisted of peripheral blood, taken after recovery from COVID-19. These receptors all stem from an adult who had recovered from COVID-19. Each CDR3 is given with its conserved first and last residue. Each record gives: V gene, D gene, J gene, clone size, CDR3 length, CDR3 protein, CDR3 DNA. A D gene is named only where the DNA matches it firmly. Size values are once, few and many counts, or a class for expanded clones, and some rows have none.

V gene: TRBV10-2; D gene: NA; J gene: TRBJ1-5; clone size: NA; CDR3 length: 14; CDR3 protein: CASSGHDPYQPQHF; CDR3 DNA: TGCGCCAGCAGTGGACACGATCCTTATCAGCCCCAGCATTTT
V gene: TRBV28; D gene: NA; J gene: TRBJ2-3; clone size: NA; CDR3 length: 14; CDR3 protein: CASSLTGGTDTQYF; CDR3 DNA: TGTGCCAGCAGTTTGACGGGTGGAACAGATACGCAGTATTTT
V gene: TRBV30; D gene: TRBD2; J gene: TRBJ2-7; clone size: NA; CDR3 length: 15; CDR3 protein: CAWSVRAGIPYEQYF; CDR3 DNA: TGTGCCTGGAGTGTTAGAGCGGGGATTCCCTACGAGCAGTACTTC
V gene: TRBV6-2/TRBV6-3; D gene: NA; J gene: TRBJ2-1; clone size: NA; CDR3 length: 13; CDR3 protein: CASSQVDFNEQFF; CDR3 DNA: TGTGCCAGCAGTCAGGTAGATTTCAATGAGCAGTTCTTC
V gene: TRBV5-4; D gene: NA; J gene: TRBJ1-5; clone size: NA; CDR3 length: 14; CDR3 protein: CASSLDGGNQPQHF; CDR3 DNA: TGTGCCAGCAGCTTGGACGGCGGTAATCAGCCCCAGCATTTT
V gene: TRBV5-1; D gene: NA; J gene: TRBJ2-1; clone size: NA; CDR3 length: 14; CDR3 protein: CASSLDTGSHEQFF; CDR3 DNA: TGCGCCAGCAGCTTGGATACCGGGAGCCATGAGCAGTTCTTC
V gene: TRBV9; D gene: NA; J gene: TRBJ1-4; clone size: NA; CDR3 length: 15; CDR3 protein: CASSVVPQEYEKLFF; CDR3 DNA: TGTGCCAGCAGCGTAGTTCCACAGGAGTACGAAAAACTGTTTTTT
V gene: TRBV3-1/TRBV3-2; D gene: NA; J gene: TRBJ2-3; clone size: NA; CDR3 length: 17; CDR3 protein: CASSLLGPLGGTDTQYF; CDR3 DNA: TGTGCCAGCAGCCTTCTAGGGCCCCTAGGGGGCACAGATACGCAGTATTTT
V gene: TRBV27; D gene: TRBD2; J gene: TRBJ2-7; clone size: NA; CDR3 length: 14; CDR3 protein: CASSLSGTSYEQYF; CDR3 DNA: TGTGCCAGCAGTTTGTCGGGGACTAGCTACGAGCAGTACTTC
V gene: TRBV23-1; D gene: NA; J gene: TRBJ1-1; clone size: NA; CDR3 length: 14; CDR3 protein: CASSPEARNTEAFF; CDR3 DNA: TGCGCCAGCAGTCCCGAGGCGAGAAACACTGAAGCTTTCTTT
V gene: TRBV5-1; D gene: TRBD1; J gene: TRBJ2-2; clone size: once; CDR3 length: 16; CDR3 protein: CASSYSTGGKSGELFF; CDR3 DNA: TGCGCCAGCAGCTACTCGACAGGGGGCAAATCCGGGGAGCTGTTTTTT
V gene: TRBV7-9; D gene: TRBD1; J gene: TRBJ2-7; clone size: NA; CDR3 length: 16; CDR3 protein: CASSHYLTGERYEQYF; CDR3 DNA: TGTGCCAGCAGCCACTACTTGACAGGGGAGCGCTACGAGCAGTACTTC
V gene: TRBV6-6; D gene: TRBD1; J gene: TRBJ1-1; clone size: NA; CDR3 length: 15; CDR3 protein: CASSYRKGADTEAFF; CDR3 DNA: TGTGCCAGCAGTTACCGAAAGGGGGCGGACACTGAAGCTTTCTTT
V gene: TRBV27; D gene: TRBD2; J gene: TRBJ2-3; clone size: NA; CDR3 length: 15; CDR3 protein: CASSFLAGVRDTQYF; CDR3 DNA: TGTGCCAGCAGTTTCCTAGCGGGAGTTAGAGATACGCAGTATTTT
V gene: TRBV10-1; D gene: TRBD1; J gene: TRBJ2-2; clone size: NA; CDR3 length: 15; CDR3 protein: CASSEGGTGTGELFF; CDR3 DNA: TGCGCCAGCAGTGAAGGGGGCACTGGCACCGGGGAGCTGTTTTTT
V gene: TRBV29-1; D gene: TRBD2; J gene: TRBJ2-1; clone size: NA; CDR3 length: 16; CDR3 protein: CSSRTSGRADDNEQFF; CDR3 DNA: TGCAGCTCCCGGACTAGCGGGAGGGCCGATGACAATGAGCAGTTCTTC
V gene: TRBV28; D gene: NA; J gene: TRBJ1-2; clone size: NA; CDR3 length: 15; CDR3 protein: CASSLRGIGLYGYTF; CDR3 DNA: TGTGCCAGCAGTTTAAGGGGGATCGGACTCTATGGCTACACCTTC
V gene: TRBV5-1; D gene: NA; J gene: TRBJ2-7; clone size: NA; CDR3 length: 14; CDR3 protein: CASSLPGAGAEQYF; CDR3 DNA: TGCGCCAGCAGCTTGCCGGGGGCTGGGGCCGAGCAGTACTTC
V gene: TRBV28; D gene: TRBD2; J gene: TRBJ2-1; clone size: NA; CDR3 length: 15; CDR3 protein: CASSLRAGGPNEQFF; CDR3 DNA: TGTGCCAGCAGTTTAAGAGCGGGAGGTCCCAATGAGCAGTTCTTC
V gene: TRBV4-1; D gene: TRBD2; J gene: TRBJ2-1; clone size: NA; CDR3 length: 16; CDR3 protein: CASSQGSGSSYNEQFF; CDR3 DNA: TGCGCCAGCAGCCAGGGGAGCGGGAGCTCCTACAATGAGCAGTTCTTC
V gene: TRBV5-1; D gene: NA; J gene: TRBJ1-2; clone size: NA; CDR3 length: 13; CDR3 protein: CASSFTGITGYTF; CDR3 DNA: TGCGCCAGCAGCTTTACAGGGATCACTGGCTACACCTTC
V gene: TRBV4-1; D gene: NA; J gene: TRBJ1-5; clone size: NA; CDR3 length: 16; CDR3 protein: CASSQDQGHRGQPQHF; CDR3 DNA: TGCGCCAGCAGCCAAGATCAGGGCCACCGGGGGCAGCCCCAGCATTTT
V gene: TRBV6-5; D gene: NA; J gene: TRBJ2-7; clone size: NA; CDR3 length: 15; CDR3 protein: CASKPDRKGYYEQYF; CDR3 DNA: TGTGCCAGCAAACCGGACCGAAAGGGCTACTACGAGCAGTACTTC
V gene: TRBV28; D gene: TRBD1; J gene: TRBJ1-2; clone size: once; CDR3 length: 11; CDR3 protein: CVSRQGVGYTF; CDR3 DNA: TGTGTCTCTCGACAGGGCGTTGGCTACACCTTC
V gene: TRBV19; D gene: TRBD1; J gene: TRBJ2-3; clone size: NA; CDR3 length: 14; CDR3 protein: CASSSGQSTDTQYF; CDR3 DNA: TGTGCCAGTAGTTCGGGACAGTCCACAGATACGCAGTATTTT
V gene: TRBV7-9; D gene: NA; J gene: TRBJ2-1; clone size: once; CDR3 length: 14; CDR3 protein: CASSLGLELNEQFF; CDR3 DNA: TGTGCCAGCAGCTTAGGTTTGGAACTCAATGAGCAGTTCTTC
V gene: TRBV10-1; D gene: NA; J gene: TRBJ1-5; clone size: NA; CDR3 length: 20; CDR3 protein: CASSESRRNWSRDSNQPQHF; CDR3 DNA: TGCGCCAGCAGTGAGTCGAGGAGGAACTGGAGCCGGGATAGCAATCAGCCCCAGCATTTT
V gene: TRBV3-1/TRBV3-2; D gene: NA; J gene: TRBJ1-4; clone size: once; CDR3 length: 14; CDR3 protein: CASSLAAPGEKLFF; CDR3 DNA: TGTGCCAGCAGCCTTGCGGCCCCGGGCGAAAAACTGTTTTTT
V gene: TRBV2; D gene: NA; J gene: TRBJ2-2; clone size: NA; CDR3 length: 14; CDR3 protein: CASKSTENTGELFF; CDR3 DNA: TGTGCCAGCAAAAGCACAGAAAACACCGGGGAGCTGTTTTTT
V gene: TRBV10-2; D gene: NA; J gene: TRBJ2-5; clone size: NA; CDR3 length: 14; CDR3 protein: CASSDVRTGETQYF; CDR3 DNA: TGCGCCAGCAGTGACGTCAGGACTGGAGAGACCCAGTACTTC
V gene: TRBV5-1; D gene: TRBD1; J gene: TRBJ1-1; clone size: NA; CDR3 length: 16; CDR3 protein: CASSLAPGQPNTEAFF; CDR3 DNA: TGCGCCAGCAGCTTGGCCCCGGGACAGCCGAACACTGAAGCTTTCTTT
V gene: TRBV5-6; D gene: NA; J gene: TRBJ1-5; clone size: NA; CDR3 length: 12; CDR3 protein: CASSSWDQPQHF; CDR3 DNA: TGTGCCAGCAGCTCGTGGGATCAGCCCCAGCATTTT
V gene: TRBV9; D gene: TRBD2; J gene: TRBJ2-7; clone size: NA; CDR3 length: 15; CDR3 protein: CASSVGWGRDYEQYF; CDR3 DNA: TGTGCCAGCAGCGTAGGTTGGGGGAGGGACTACGAGCAGTACTTC
V gene: TRBV6-6; D gene: TRBD1; J gene: TRBJ1-5; clone size: once; CDR3 length: 18; CDR3 protein: CASSRQGGGLNSNQPQHF; CDR3 DNA: TGTGCCAGCAGTCGACAGGGAGGTGGTTTGAACTCCAATCAGCCCCAGCATTTT
V gene: TRBV14; D gene: NA; J gene: TRBJ1-2; clone size: NA; CDR3 length: 17; CDR3 protein: CASSQERRTTDPYGYTF; CDR3 DNA: TGTGCCAGCAGCCAAGAGAGGCGGACAACGGACCCTTATGGCTACACCTTC
V gene: TRBV28; D gene: NA; J gene: TRBJ1-2; clone size: NA; CDR3 length: 14; CDR3 protein: CASSREGGTRGYTF; CDR3 DNA: TGTGCCAGCAGCCGGGAAGGGGGGACTCGGGGCTACACCTTC
V gene: TRBV11-2; D gene: TRBD1; J gene: TRBJ1-3; clone size: NA; CDR3 length: 15; CDR3 protein: CASSSYRGTGNTIYF; CDR3 DNA: TGTGCCAGCAGCTCGTACAGGGGAACTGGAAACACCATATATTTT
V gene: TRBV5-1; D gene: NA; J gene: TRBJ1-2; clone size: NA; CDR3 length: 14; CDR3 protein: CASIEDEPFGGYTF; CDR3 DNA: TGCGCCAGCATTGAGGATGAACCCTTTGGAGGCTACACCTTC
V gene: TRBV5-1; D gene: TRBD1; J gene: TRBJ1-5; clone size: NA; CDR3 length: 15; CDR3 protein: CASSPTGGVHQPQHF; CDR3 DNA: TGCGCCAGCAGCCCCACAGGGGGAGTTCATCAGCCCCAGCATTTT
V gene: TRBV11-1; D gene: TRBD1; J gene: TRBJ2-5; clone size: NA; CDR3 length: 15; CDR3 protein: CASSLAGTGEETQYF; CDR3 DNA: TGTGCCAGCAGCTTAGCCGGCACAGGGGAAGAGACCCAGTACTTC